These 22 T cell receptor beta chains were sequenced from one sample in a study of blood T cell repertoires in COVID-19. Produced via immunoSEQ multiplex PCR; TCRdb's table is partial and in-frame only. Of about 160,000 clones listed, approximately 90% are singletons. Material: peripheral blood. The receptor source for this set is a woman in her fifties or sixties with active or convalescent COVID-19.

The J gene is TRBJ1-1, the V gene TRBV3-1 (or the pseudogene TRBV3-2); D not resolved. Germline V gives CDR1 LGHDT, CDR2 YNNKEL (reference sequence). This CDR3 contains 13 residues. V was clipped by 1 base and J by 1 base, with 4 bases between them. In DNA, the CDR3 is TGTGCCAGCAGCCAAGGGGCGAACACTGAAGCTTTCTTT. This sequence encodes CASSQGANTEAFF.

This chain connects TRBV5-4 to TRBJ2-1, with 13 bases fitting TRBD2. Germline values: CDR1 SGHNT, CDR2 YYREEE (reference sequence). The CDR3 loop spans 14 amino acids. V was pared by 4 bases and J by 10 bases, with 5 bases of the junction left unmatched. The CDR3 spells CASSVGTSGVEQFF. CDR3 sequence (DNA): TGTGCCAGCAGCGTTGGGACTAGCGGGGTCGAGCAGTTCTTC. Looking up the rest from reference TRBV5-4 and TRBJ2-1 gives the full variable domain: ETGVTQSPTHLIKTRGQQVTLRCSSQSGHNTVSWYQQALGQGPQFIFQYYREEENGRGNFPPRFSGLQFPNYSSELNVNALELDDSALYLCASSVGTSGVEQFFGPGTRLTVL.

The chain has TRBV18 and TRBJ1-2; D unresolved. The CDR3 loop spans 14 amino acids. With 1 base removed from V and 6 bases from J, the gap between germline ends came to 12 bases. The germline V gene has CDR1 KGHSH and CDR2 LQKENI. The CDR3 nucleotides are TGTGCCAGCTCACCACGAACGGTAACCGATGGCTACACCTTC. It is translated as CASSPRTVTDGYTF.

The rearrangement links TRBV27 to TRBJ2-7, with D maybe TRBD2 (6 bases). The CDR3 has 17 amino acids. Germline assignment: CDR1 MNHEY and CDR2 SMNVEV (reference sequence). Trimming stripped 1 base from V and 0 bases from J, with 16 bases between. The CDR3 loop reads CASSLYLGLGGSYEQYF. CDR3 in DNA: TGTGCCAGCAGTTTATATCTTGGTCTGGGGGGCTCCTACGAGCAGTACTTC.

This chain connects TRBV7-2 to TRBJ2-2; D call uncertain. Trimming took off 2 bases at V and 7 bases at J, with 17 bases between the two ends. Germline CDR1 SGHTA, CDR2 FQGNSA. This CDR3 comprises 16 residues. The CDR3 DNA is TGTGCCAGCAGCTTAAAGCCCCCGCCGAGCCGCGGGGAGCTGTTTTTT. It yields the protein CASSLKPPPSRGELFF.

The chain recombines TRBV5-1 with TRBJ1-4; 9 bases agree with TRBD1. The germline CDR1 and CDR2 sequences are SGHRS and YFSETQ. This CDR3 has 16 residues. Trimming removed 4 bases from V and 1 base from J; junction bases left unmatched: 5. The CDR3 bases are TGCGCCAGCAGCCGGGACAGGGTAGGAACTAATGAAAAACTGTTTTTT. This codes for CASSRDRVGTNEKLFF. Combining the CDR3 with reference TRBV5-1 and TRBJ1-4 gives the whole variable domain KAGVTQTPRYLIKTRGQQVTLSCSPISGHRSVSWYQQTPGQGLQFLFEYFSETQRNKGNFPGRFSGRQFSNSRSEMNVSTLELGDSALYLCASSRDRVGTNEKLFFGSGTQLSVL.

The J gene is TRBJ2-5, the V gene TRBV12-3 or TRBV12-4; no clear D. The CDR3 covers 11 residues. Trimming took 7 bases from V and 7 from J, leaving 10 bases between them. CDR3 sequence: CASKQSRTQYF. CDR3 bases: TGTGCCAGCAAACAGAGCCGGACCCAGTACTTC.

This chain uses TRBV18 with TRBJ1-6; no firm D call. The germline CDR1 and CDR2 sequences are KGHSH and LQKENI. The CDR3 consists of 19 residues. Deletions cut 5 bases from V and 1 base from J, with 21 bases between. The CDR3 loop reads CASSTLIQNGSSYNSPLHF. CDR3 nucleotide sequence: TGTGCCAGCTCAACGTTGATACAGAACGGTAGTTCCTATAATTCACCCCTCCACTTT.

This clone has only one observation. The chain employs TRBV4-3 and TRBJ2-7, with D maybe TRBD2 (5 bases). Germline V gives CDR1 LGHNA, CDR2 YSLEER. The CDR3 loop spans 14 amino acids. Trimming left V 5 bases short and J 7 bases short, with 18 bases between. The CDR3 reads CASSSDAGLGEQYF. The CDR3 coding sequence is TGCGCCAGCAGCTCCGACGCCGGACTGGGGGAGCAGTACTTC.

The chain recombines TRBV9 with TRBJ2-3, with 9 bases fitting TRBD2. The CDR3 spans 16 residues. Trimming cost V 0 bases and J 1 base; bases outside gene matches: 3. The germline CDR1 and CDR2 sequences are SGDLS and YYNGEE. The CDR3 DNA follows: TGTGCCAGCAGCGTAGTGCCTAGCGGGGGCACAGATACGCAGTATTTT. Translated, it gives CASSVVPSGGTDTQYF.

This clone was observed a handful of times. V gene TRBV4-1 combines with J gene TRBJ1-3; D might be TRBD1 (5 bases). Germline CDR1 MGHRA, CDR2 YSYEKL. The CDR3 has 15 amino acids. The ends were cut back, 4 bases at V and 2 bases at J, with 12 bases in the middle. The CDR3 reads CASSRQTDAGNTIYF. The CDR3 DNA reads as TGCGCCAGCAGCCGCCAGACAGACGCTGGAAACACCATATATTTT.

The rearrangement joins TRBV6-5 to TRBJ1-2; 9 bases are a match to TRBD1. Trimming cost V 2 bases and J 2 bases; bases outside gene matches: 3. The germline gives CDR1 MNHEY, CDR2 SVGAGI. This CDR3 is built from 15 residues. CDR3 amino acids: CASSYRGQGNYGYTF. As DNA, the CDR3 is TGTGCCAGCAGTTACCGTGGACAGGGGAACTATGGCTACACCTTC.

This clone was counted once. This chain uses TRBV7-9 with TRBJ1-1; 8 bases match TRBD1. Germline assignment: CDR1 SEHNR and CDR2 FQNEAQ (reference sequence). V lost 5 bases, J lost 8 bases, and 10 bases stayed unmatched. The CDR3 totals 14 residues. CDR3 nucleotide sequence: TGTGCCAGCAGCGTGGCTGCAGGGGGCCCCGAAGCTTTCTTT. Residues: CASSVAAGGPEAFF.

The V and J genes are TRBV7-9 and TRBJ1-2; 8 nucleotides match TRBD1. The germline gives CDR1 SEHNR, CDR2 FQNEAQ (reference sequence). The CDR3 spans 15 residues. The V gene end was trimmed by 4 bases and the J gene end by 6 bases; junction bases not matched to a gene: 10. CDR3 amino acids: CASSSQGASLDGYTF. In DNA form, the CDR3 reads TGTGCCAGCAGCTCCCAGGGGGCGAGTTTGGATGGCTACACCTTC.

The V call is TRBV6-2 or TRBV6-3, the J call TRBJ2-5; 10 bases map to TRBD2. There are 14 residues in the CDR3. Germline V gene data show CDR1 as MNHEY and CDR2 as SVGEGT. V trimming: 2 bases; J trimming: 7 bases; junction bases outside the gene matches: 4. CDR3 in amino acids: CASSYLAGERTQYF. DNA for the CDR3: TGTGCCAGCAGTTACCTAGCGGGGGAACGGACCCAGTACTTC.

This clone has a handful of counts. V gene TRBV12-5 combines with J gene TRBJ2-7; 9 bases match TRBD1. This CDR3 has 16 amino acids. CDR1 and CDR2 (germline): LGHNT, FRNRAP. With V trimmed by 3 bases and J by 5 bases, 11 bases remained unmatched. CDR3 in amino acids: CASGLDTGTGIHEQYF. The CDR3 nucleotides read TGTGCTAGTGGTTTAGATACCGGGACAGGGATCCACGAGCAGTACTTC.

The genes are TRBV7-8 and TRBJ2-7, with 10 bases identical to TRBD1. This CDR3 region has 14 residues. Germline V gives CDR1 SGHVS, CDR2 FQNEAQ. V lost 5 bases and J lost 0; bases outside the gene matches: 1. CDR3 in DNA: TGTGCCAGCAGCAGGACAGGGGGCTCCTACGAGCAGTACTTC. Translation: CASSRTGGSYEQYF.

The chain carries TRBV6-2 or TRBV6-3 and TRBJ1-1; unclear D gene. This CDR3 spans 13 amino acids. V was clipped by 2 bases and J by 1 base, with 5 bases between them. In germline, CDR1 is MNHEY, CDR2 SVGEGT. In DNA, the CDR3 is TGTGCCAGCAGTTACGGCAAGAACACTGAAGCTTTCTTT. This codes for CASSYGKNTEAFF.

The chain joins TRBV24-1 to TRBJ1-2, with 7 bases that match TRBD1. Germline loops: CDR1 KGHDR, CDR2 SFDVKD. Losses at the gene ends were 5 bases for V and 2 bases for J; bases not matched to a gene: 4. This CDR3 is built from 14 residues. CDR3 amino acids: CATSGQGENYGYTF. CDR3 DNA: TGTGCCACCAGTGGACAGGGAGAGAACTATGGCTACACCTTC.

This chain uses TRBV6-5 with TRBJ1-4, with D tentatively TRBD1 (5 bases). Germline V gene data show CDR1 as MNHEY and CDR2 as SVGAGI. CDR3 size: 14 residues. Trimming removed 6 bases from V and 5 bases from J, with 13 bases in between. The CDR3 region is CASSLDRRNEKLFF. Here the CDR3 DNA reads TGTGCCAGCAGCTTAGACAGAAGGAATGAAAAACTGTTTTTT.

The DNA for the CDR3 is TGTGCCAGCAGGAGACCGGGACAGAAGAACACTGAAGCTTTCTTT. Translating it yields CASRRPGQKNTEAFF. This chain uses TRBV11-2 with TRBJ1-1, with 7 nucleotides matching TRBD1. The CDR3 extends over 15 amino acids. V was clipped by 6 bases and J by 1 base; unmatched bases: 8. The germline V gene has CDR1 SGHAT and CDR2 FQNNGV.

The rearrangement links TRBV6-6 to TRBJ1-3; 7 bases are shared with TRBD1. J lost 4 bases, V lost 6 bases, and 6 bases had no gene match. Germline CDR1 reads MNHNY; CDR2 reads SVGAGI (reference sequence). The CDR3 is 14 amino acids. This CDR3 reads CASRTTGFGNTIYF. In DNA, the CDR3 is TGTGCCAGCAGAACGACAGGGTTCGGAAACACCATATATTTT.